One T cell receptor beta chain is described in this entry. CDR3 length: 15 residues. V was shortened by 1 base and J by 4 bases, with 10 bases between the two germline ends. Germline lookup yields CDR1 SGHAT and CDR2 FQNNGV. These data are taken from a study of shared clonotypes between healthy human individuals. The authors distributed each subset's genomic DNA evenly over several immunoSEQ plates. Using around 200 ng DNA, about 29,000 T cell genomes, the sorted-subset replicate PCRs were run. Data came from immunoSEQ multiplex PCR; TCRdb stores just in-frame clones and leaves some out. The sample has about 2.4 million clones; roughly 93% are singletons. Those who donated were healthy HIV-negative adults, with no recent acute infections or vaccinations reported.

The receptor was isolated from a man aged 18 to 35 in good health. Some clones in this sample may be carry-over from other donors' samples. Sequenced input: naive CD4+ T cells from PBMCs. Subset here: CD45RA+ positively selected. This chain connects TRBV11-2 to TRBJ1-4; D uncertain. The CDR3 sequence is CASSLGRGYNEKLFF. For the CDR3, the DNA is TGTGCCAGCAGCTTAGGGCGGGGTTATAATGAAAAACTGTTTTTT.